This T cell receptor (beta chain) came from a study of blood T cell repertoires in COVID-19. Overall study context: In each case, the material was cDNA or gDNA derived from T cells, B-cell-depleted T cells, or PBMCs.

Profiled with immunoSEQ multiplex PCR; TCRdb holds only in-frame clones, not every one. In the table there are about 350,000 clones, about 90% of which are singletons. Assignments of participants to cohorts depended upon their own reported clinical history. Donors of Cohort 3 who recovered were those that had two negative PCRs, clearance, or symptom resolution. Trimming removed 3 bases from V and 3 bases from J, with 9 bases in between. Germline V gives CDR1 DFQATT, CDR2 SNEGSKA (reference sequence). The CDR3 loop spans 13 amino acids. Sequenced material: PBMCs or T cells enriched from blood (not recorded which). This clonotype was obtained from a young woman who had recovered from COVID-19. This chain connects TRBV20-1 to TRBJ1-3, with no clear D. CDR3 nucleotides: TGCAGTGCTAGTAACAGTAATGGAAACACCATATATTTT. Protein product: CSASNSNGNTIYF.